Here is one T cell receptor (beta chain) with its context. Its antigen is currently unknown. V gave up 5 bases and J gave up 5 bases; unmatched junction bases: 12. Germline V gene data show CDR1 as LGHNA and CDR2 as YNFKEQ. The CDR3 is 15 residues long. The entry originates in a study of shared clonotypes between healthy human individuals. Study observations and caveats: Only blood was sampled; tissue repertoires likely differ.

Profiled with immunoSEQ multiplex PCR; TCRdb holds only in-frame clones, not every one. This table has about 530,000 clones, about 96% appearing once. The sequenced sample was naive CD4+ T cells sorted from blood. Described subset: CD45RA+ positively selected. The sequence derives from a woman aged 25 to 39 in good health. The rearrangement joins TRBV4-2 to TRBJ2-7, with 7 bases that match TRBD1. CDR3 DNA sequence: TGTGCCAGCAGCGCCGGGACAGAACGGCTCCACGAGCAGTACTTC. It yields the protein CASSAGTERLHEQYF.